This entry lists 17 T cell receptor beta chains sequenced from one sample in a study of blood T cell repertoires in COVID-19. TCRdb's copy holds only in-frame clones and misses some; the assay was immunoSEQ multiplex PCR. Of more than 100,000 clones listed, just over 85% are singletons. Sequenced material: peripheral blood. These receptors were obtained from a man in his forties with acute or convalescent COVID-19.

The rearrangement uses TRBV9 and TRBJ2-3, with D possibly TRBD1 on 7 matching bases. Trimming took off 0 bases at V and 6 bases at J, with 14 bases between the two ends. Per the germline V gene, CDR1 is SGDLS and CDR2 is YYNGEE. There are 15 residues in the CDR3. The CDR3 sequence is CASSVEGALADTQYF. The CDR3 bases are TGTGCCAGCAGCGTAGAGGGGGCCCTAGCGGATACGCAGTATTTT.

The sample holds one count of this clone. The chain uses TRBV4-1 and TRBJ2-5; D gene unclear. CDR3 length: 13 amino acids. Germline V lookup: CDR1 MGHRA, CDR2 YSYEKL. V shed 5 bases and J shed 5 bases, with 12 bases lying between them. The CDR3 DNA reads as TGCGCCAGCAGCGGGCCCAACGATGAGACCCAGTACTTC. It is translated as CASSGPNDETQYF.

This clone was counted between two and nine times. This chain connects TRBV7-9 to TRBJ1-1; D is uncertain. This CDR3 has 13 residues. Germline V CDR1 and CDR2: SEHNR, FQNEAQ (reference sequence). The ends were cut back, 4 bases at V and 4 bases at J, with 10 bases in the middle. The CDR3 is CASSYREGTEAFF. The CDR3 coding sequence is TGTGCCAGCAGCTATAGGGAGGGCACTGAAGCTTTCTTT.

The V gene is TRBV7-2, the J gene TRBJ1-1, with D possibly matching TRBD1 (6 bases). This CDR3 has 14 residues. The germline CDR1 and CDR2 sequences are SGHTA and FQGNSA. Trimming took off 2 bases at V and 6 bases at J, with 13 bases between the two ends. For the CDR3, the DNA is TGTGCCAGCAGCTTAATGGGGACACTCTCTGAAGCTTTCTTT. As protein: CASSLMGTLSEAFF.

V usage is TRBV6-5 and J usage is TRBJ1-2; no firm D call. The CDR3 has 15 amino acids. Germline V gene lookup returns CDR1 MNHEY and CDR2 SVGAGI. The V end lost 0 bases, the J end lost 6 bases, and 14 bases lay between the germline ends. In nucleotides, the CDR3 is TGTGCCAGCAGTTACTCCTCGGGGAGAAGGGATGGCTACACCTTC. This codes for CASSYSSGRRDGYTF.

The chain combines TRBV7-6 with TRBJ2-2; possibly TRBD2 for D (6 bases). The V gene's germline CDR1 is SGHVS and CDR2 FNYEAQ. This CDR3 spans 16 amino acids. Trimming took off 1 base at V and 4 bases at J, with 13 bases between the two ends. The CDR3 DNA is TGTGCCAGCAGCTTAGTAATGGAGGGGCGCACCGGGGAGCTGTTTTTT. Its translation: CASSLVMEGRTGELFF. Filled out from reference TRBV7-6 and TRBJ2-2, the complete variable domain reads GAGVSQSPRYKVTKRGQDVALRCDPISGHVSLYWYRQALGQGPEFLTYFNYEAQQDKSGLPNDRFSAERPEGSISTLTIQRTEQRDSAMYRCASSLVMEGRTGELFFGEGSRLTVL.

This clone was seen more than once but under ten times. J is TRBJ1-4 and V is TRBV6-5; 10 nucleotides match TRBD1. The V segment lost 8 bases and the J segment 10 bases; nucleotides outside the gene matches: 4. CDR3 size: 12 residues. Germline V gives CDR1 MNHEY, CDR2 SVGAGI. Written as DNA, the CDR3 is TGTGCCAGCGGGACAGGGGTACCAAAACTGTTTTTT. Encoded protein: CASGTGVPKLFF.

The chain is built from TRBV6-5 and TRBJ1-2; 7 nucleotides align to TRBD1. V shed 3 bases and J 5 bases; nucleotides not matched to a gene: 6. Germline values: CDR1 MNHEY, CDR2 SVGAGI. The CDR3 runs 14 residues. CDR3 DNA sequence: TGTGCCAGCAGTTATCCGGGGACAGTATATGGCTACACCTTC. Amino acid sequence: CASSYPGTVYGYTF.

The chain is built from TRBV19 and TRBJ2-2; 14 nucleotides line up with TRBD2. Trimming removed 8 bases from V and 5 bases from J; junction bases left unmatched: 10. The CDR3 length is 17 residues. The germline gives CDR1 LNHDA, CDR2 SQIVND (reference sequence). CDR3 residues: CASSRGTSGSRTGELFF. In DNA, the CDR3 is TGTGCCAGTTCGAGAGGGACTAGCGGGAGTCGGACCGGGGAGCTGTTTTTT.

The chain combines TRBV7-8 with TRBJ2-1, with unresolved D. Germline V CDR1 and CDR2: SGHVS, FQNEAQ. With 3 bases removed from V and 7 bases from J, the gap between germline ends came to 4 bases. The CDR3 sequence is 11 residues long. The CDR3 DNA is TGTGCCAGCAGCTTTAATAATGAGCAGTTCTTC. Translating gives CASSFNNEQFF.

V is TRBV5-1 and J is TRBJ2-1; 10 nucleotides match TRBD2. V shed 3 bases, J shed 7 bases, and the junction held 4 bases outside the gene matches. CDR3 size: 14 residues. Germline V lookup: CDR1 SGHRS, CDR2 YFSETQ. This CDR3 reads CASSSGLAENEQFF. The CDR3 bases are TGCGCCAGCAGCTCTGGACTAGCGGAGAATGAGCAGTTCTTC.

This clone occurred a few times. V and J are TRBV11-2 and TRBJ1-2; weak D call: TRBD1 (5 bases). CDR3 length equals 13 residues. Germline CDR1 SGHAT, CDR2 FQNNGV. The V end lost 4 bases, the J end lost 4 bases, and 10 bases lay between the germline ends. CDR3 bases: TGTGCCAGCAGCTCCTCAGGGCTCTATGGCTACACCTTC. This sequence encodes CASSSSGLYGYTF. Based on the CDR3 plus reference TRBV11-2 and TRBJ1-2, the full variable domain is EAGVAQSPRYKIIEKRQSVAFWCNPISGHATLYWYQQILGQGPKLLIQFQNNGVVDDSQLPKDRFSAERLKGVDSTLKIQPAKLEDSAVYLCASSSSGLYGYTFGSGTRLTVV.

The chain uses TRBV6-2 or TRBV6-3 and TRBJ1-5; 9 bases align to TRBD1. The CDR3 has 16 amino acids. Germline-derived CDR1 and CDR2 are MNHEY and SVGEGT. J lost 1 base, V lost 4 bases, and 5 bases had no gene match. The CDR3 reads CASSSPGQGSNQPQHF. The CDR3 nucleotides read TGTGCCAGCAGTTCCCCGGGACAGGGAAGCAATCAGCCCCAGCATTTT.

V usage is TRBV6-5 and J usage is TRBJ2-3, with D unclear. The germline gives CDR1 MNHEY, CDR2 SVGAGI. The CDR3 sequence is 11 residues long. The V gene lost 2 bases and the J gene lost 6 bases, with 3 bases spanning the gap. CDR3 in DNA: TGTGCCAGCAGTTACCGGGATACGCAGTATTTT. Its translation is CASSYRDTQYF.

The chain is built from TRBV7-9 and TRBJ1-5, with 7 bases lining up with TRBD1. Germline V gives CDR1 SEHNR, CDR2 FQNEAQ (reference sequence). CDR3 size: 12 residues. Trimming at V came to 5 bases and at J to 7 bases, leaving 2 bases not matched to a gene. The CDR3: CASSPGGQPQHF. CDR3 nucleotides: TGTGCCAGCAGCCCAGGGGGGCAGCCCCAGCATTTT.

V usage is TRBV29-1 and J usage is TRBJ1-2; TRBD1 aligns across 7 bases. This CDR3 is built from 13 residues. Germline lookup yields CDR1 SQVTM and CDR2 ANQGSEA. The V gene end was trimmed by 4 bases and the J gene end by 7 bases; junction bases not matched to a gene: 9. CDR3 in amino acids: CSVARDSQFGYTF. The CDR3 DNA reads TGCAGCGTTGCTCGGGACAGCCAATTTGGCTACACCTTC.

This clone has at least ten counts. Other DNA sequences of this sample code for an identical CDR3. The rearrangement uses TRBV7-2 and TRBJ1-1; TRBD1 aligns across 10 bases. Trimming cost V 1 base and J 5 bases; bases outside gene matches: 1. The CDR3 spans 14 residues. Per the germline V gene, CDR1 is SGHTA and CDR2 is FQGNSA. The CDR3 bases are TGTGCCAGCAGCTTAGAGGGACAGGGGACTGAAGCTTTCTTT. Protein: CASSLEGQGTEAFF.